This is a list of T cell receptor beta chains from one sample in a study of shared clonotypes between healthy human individuals. Measured with immunoSEQ multiplex PCR; TCRdb has only the in-frame clones, and not every one. The data contain over a million clones, roughly 97% of them singletons. Sequenced input: naive CD4+ T cells sorted from blood. The receptors were sampled from a man between 25 and 39 years old in good health. The CDR3 runs from the conserved cysteine through the conserved F or W. Each record gives: J gene, clone size, V gene, D gene, CDR3 DNA, CDR3 protein. A D gene is named only where the DNA matches it firmly. Expanded clones are given a class, and other clones once, few, many or no size at all.

>TRBJ2-3|.|TRBV2|TRBD2
TGTGCCAGCACCGAAGGGAGAGCGGGAGGAGATACGCAGTATTTT
CASTEGRAGGDTQYF
>TRBJ1-1|.|TRBV5-4|.
TGTGCCAGCAGCTTGGGGCAGGGCCAACGAGGGACTGAAGCTTTCTTT
CASSLGQGQRGTEAFF
>TRBJ2-7|.|TRBV5-1|TRBD1
TGCGCCAGCAGCTTGGAACAGGGGGTAAACGAGCAGTACTTC
CASSLEQGVNEQYF
>TRBJ2-4|.|TRBV18|.
TGTGCCAGCTCACCACTTCAAGGAATAGCCAAAAACATTCAGTACTTC
CASSPLQGIAKNIQYF
>TRBJ2-3|.|TRBV19|.
TGTGCCAGTAGTATTGTCAGGGGAGGCACAGATACGCAGTATTTT
CASSIVRGGTDTQYF
>TRBJ1-5|.|TRBV18|.
TGTGCCAGCTCACCGTCCCCTGCAGGTCACAATCAGCCCCAGCATTTT
CASSPSPAGHNQPQHF
>TRBJ1-5|.|TRBV29-1|.
TGCAGCGTTTCTACAGGGTCAGAGAATCAGCCCCAGCATTTT
CSVSTGSENQPQHF
>TRBJ2-2|.|TRBV5-8|TRBD1
TGTGCCAGCAGTCGGGGGGACAGGGTTGTCACCGGGGAGCTGTTTTTT
CASSRGDRVVTGELFF
>TRBJ2-5|.|TRBV11-3|TRBD1
TGTGCCAGCAGCGGACAGGGGGTGGAGACCCAGTACTTC
CASSGQGVETQYF
>TRBJ1-5|.|TRBV21-1|.
TGTGCCAGCAGCACGCGGCGGGGGAGCAATCAGCCCCAGCATTTT
CASSTRRGSNQPQHF
>TRBJ2-2|.|TRBV12-5|TRBD2
TGTGCTAGCCAAGCGGGAGGGGGCCACGGGGAGCTGTTTTTT
CASQAGGGHGELFF
>TRBJ2-3|.|TRBV5-1|.
TGCGCCAGCAGTCCGGGCGGTTGGACAGATACGCAGTATTTT
CASSPGGWTDTQYF
>TRBJ2-1|.|TRBV6-5|TRBD2
TGTGCCAGCAGCCGGACTAGCGGAGACAATGAGCAGTTCTTC
CASSRTSGDNEQFF
>TRBJ1-5|.|TRBV5-1|.
TGCGCCAGCAGCCCGGGGAGCAGCAATCAGCCCCAGCATTTT
CASSPGSSNQPQHF
>TRBJ2-3|once|TRBV7-2|TRBD2
TGTGCCAGCAGCTTAAAGTTAGCGGGGGGAACCACTAGCACAGATACGCAGTATTTT
CASSLKLAGGTTSTDTQYF
>TRBJ2-6|.|TRBV28|.
TGTGCCAGCAAACGGGGCTCTGGGGCCAACGTCCTGACTTTC
CASKRGSGANVLTF
>TRBJ1-1|.|TRBV7-9|.
TGTGCCAGCAGCTTCCTAGACCGGGACACTGAAGCTTTCTTT
CASSFLDRDTEAFF
>TRBJ1-4|once|TRBV29-1|.
TGCAGCGTTGAGGTGACGTCAAACAGGAGGGAAAAACTGTTTTTT
CSVEVTSNRREKLFF
>TRBJ2-7|.|TRBV20-1|.
TGCGCGACGGGGAAATCCTACGAGCAGTACTTC
CATGKSYEQYF
>TRBJ2-1|.|TRBV15|.
TGTGCCACCAGCAGGGGAGATAATACGAGCTCCTACAATGAGCAGTTCTTC
CATSRGDNTSSYNEQFF
>TRBJ2-2|.|TRBV7-9|.
TGTGCCAGCAGCACCTCAGGGAACACCGGGGAGCTGTTTTTT
CASSTSGNTGELFF
>TRBJ2-5|.|TRBV18|.
TGTGCCAGCTCACCACTGGCAGGGAAACACCTAGAGACCCAGTACTTC
CASSPLAGKHLETQYF
>TRBJ2-2|.|TRBV2|.
TGTGCCAGCAGTGAGCAGGCGGGGGGGGAGCTGTTTTTT
CASSEQAGGELFF
>TRBJ1-2|few|TRBV5-1|.
TGCGCCAGCAGCCCCTCCGGCGAAGCCTATGGCTACACCTTC
CASSPSGEAYGYTF
>TRBJ2-6|.|TRBV15|.
TGTGCCACCAGTAGGGCTCTCTCTGGGGCCAACGTCCTGACTTTC
CATSRALSGANVLTF
>TRBJ2-7|.|TRBV21-1|.
TGTGCCAGCAGCAGAGGGACCGGGACTAGCGGGAGGGTTTCCTCCTCCTACGAGCAGTACTTC
CASSRGTGTSGRVSSSYEQYF
>TRBJ2-5|.|TRBV9|TRBD1
TGTGCCACCGGTCCCCGAAGTCGGACAGGGGGTGTGTTAGAGACCCAGTACTTC
CATGPRSRTGGVLETQYF
>TRBJ2-1|.|TRBV5-1|TRBD2
TGCGCCAGCAGCCAACCGGGACTAGCGGGAGGGCAGGCCTACAATGAGCAGTTCTTC
CASSQPGLAGGQAYNEQFF
>TRBJ2-7|.|TRBV30|TRBD2
TGTGCCTGGAGTGTAGGGCGGGAGTCCGAGCAGTACTTC
CAWSVGRESEQYF
>TRBJ2-4|.|TRBV5-5|TRBD2
TGTGCCAGCAGCTGGGGAGGGTTAGCGGGAGAGGTTGACATTCAGTACTTC
CASSWGGLAGEVDIQYF
>TRBJ1-4|.|TRBV7-2|.
TGTGCCAGCAGCCCGGACCTGGTCCAGCGGGAAAAACTGTTTTTT
CASSPDLVQREKLFF
>TRBJ2-7|.|TRBV19|.
TGTGCCAGTAGTCGCGGGGTCCTGACAGTCAACGAGCAGTACTTC
CASSRGVLTVNEQYF
>TRBJ2-3|.|TRBV27|.
TGTGCCAGCAGCCAACGACGTAAAGATACGCAGTATTTT
CASSQRRKDTQYF
>TRBJ2-7|.|TRBV2|TRBD1
TGTGCCAGCAGGGGACAGGGGGCGAACTACGAGCAGTACTTC
CASRGQGANYEQYF
>TRBJ1-5|.|TRBV5-1|TRBD1
TGCGCCAGCAGCTCGTCTGCAGGGGGCGGTCAGCCCCAGCATTTT
CASSSSAGGGQPQHF
>TRBJ2-1|few|TRBV12-5|TRBD2
TGTGCTAGTGGGGGAGGGGAGAGAACCAATGAGCAGTTCTTC
CASGGGERTNEQFF
>TRBJ2-7|.|TRBV19|.
TGTGCCAGTAGTACCCGGGACTTCTACGAGCAGTACTTC
CASSTRDFYEQYF
>TRBJ2-2|.|TRBV6-1|.
TGTGCCAGCAGTATCACTGAAACCGGGGAGCTGTTTTTT
CASSITETGELFF
>TRBJ2-7|once|TRBV5-5|.
TGTGCCAGCAGCCTCCGGGACTCCGACTACGAGCAGTACTTC
CASSLRDSDYEQYF
>TRBJ2-3|.|TRBV19|.
TGTGCCAGTAGTATAGCGGGAGCTATCGGGACAGATACGCAGTATTTT
CASSIAGAIGTDTQYF
>TRBJ1-5|.|TRBV7-2|.
TGTGCCAGCAGCTTAGTGGAAGGGACGGTTCAGCCCCAGCATTTT
CASSLVEGTVQPQHF
>TRBJ1-5|.|TRBV7-2|.
TGTGCCAGCAGCCAGAGGAATCAGCCCCAGCATTTT
CASSQRNQPQHF
>TRBJ2-7|.|TRBV21-1|.
TGTGCCAGCAGCCCTGGACAGGCCTACGAGCAGTACTTC
CASSPGQAYEQYF